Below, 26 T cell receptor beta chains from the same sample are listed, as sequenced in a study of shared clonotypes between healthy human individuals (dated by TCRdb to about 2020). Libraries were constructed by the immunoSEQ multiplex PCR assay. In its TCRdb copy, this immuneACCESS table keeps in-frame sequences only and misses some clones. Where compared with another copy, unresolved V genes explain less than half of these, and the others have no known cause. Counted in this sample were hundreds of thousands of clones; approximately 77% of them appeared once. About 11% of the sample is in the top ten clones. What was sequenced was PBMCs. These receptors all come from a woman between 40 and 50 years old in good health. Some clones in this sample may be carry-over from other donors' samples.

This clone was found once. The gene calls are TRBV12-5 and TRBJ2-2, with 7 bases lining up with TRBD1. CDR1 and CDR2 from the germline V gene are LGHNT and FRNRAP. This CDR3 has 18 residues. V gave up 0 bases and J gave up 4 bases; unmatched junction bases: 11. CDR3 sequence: CASGLVQTTGALTGELFF. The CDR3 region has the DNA TGTGCTAGTGGTTTGGTCCAAACAACAGGGGCGCTCACCGGGGAGCTGTTTTTT.

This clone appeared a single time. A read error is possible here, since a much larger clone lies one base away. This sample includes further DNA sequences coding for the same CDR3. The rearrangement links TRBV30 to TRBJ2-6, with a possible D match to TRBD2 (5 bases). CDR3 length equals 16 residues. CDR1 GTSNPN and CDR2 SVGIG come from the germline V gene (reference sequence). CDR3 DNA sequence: TGTGCTTGGAGTGTTACGGGGTCCTCTGGGGCCAACGTCCTGACTTTC. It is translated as CAWSVTGSSGANVLTF.

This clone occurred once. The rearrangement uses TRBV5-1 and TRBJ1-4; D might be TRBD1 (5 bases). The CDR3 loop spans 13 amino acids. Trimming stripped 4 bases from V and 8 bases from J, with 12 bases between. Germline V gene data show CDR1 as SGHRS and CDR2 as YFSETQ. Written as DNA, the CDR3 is TGCGCCAGCAGCCCCGGGACGGGCGAAAAACTGTTTTTT. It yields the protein CASSPGTGEKLFF.

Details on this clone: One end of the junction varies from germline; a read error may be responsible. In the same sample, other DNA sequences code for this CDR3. CDR3 bases: TGCGCCAGCAGTTGGGGAAGAAACACTGAAGCTTTCTTT. It is translated as CASSWGRNTEAFF. The chain employs TRBV2 and TRBJ1-1; D is unresolved. The CDR3 extends over 13 amino acids. Germline CDR1 SNHLY, CDR2 FYNNEI. Using reference TRBV2 and TRBJ1-1 for the parts outside the CDR3, the full variable domain is EPEVTQTPSHQVTQMGQEVILRCVPISNHLYFYWYRQILGQKVEFLVSFYNNEISEKSEIFDDQFSVERPDGSNFTLKIRSTKLEDSAMYFCASSWGRNTEAFFGQGTRLTVV.

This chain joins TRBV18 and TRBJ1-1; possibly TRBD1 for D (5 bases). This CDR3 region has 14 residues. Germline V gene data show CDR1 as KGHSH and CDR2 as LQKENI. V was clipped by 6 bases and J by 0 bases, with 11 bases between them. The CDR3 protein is CASSPGPMNTEAFF. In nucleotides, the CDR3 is TGTGCCAGCTCCCCGGGACCGATGAACACTGAAGCTTTCTTT.

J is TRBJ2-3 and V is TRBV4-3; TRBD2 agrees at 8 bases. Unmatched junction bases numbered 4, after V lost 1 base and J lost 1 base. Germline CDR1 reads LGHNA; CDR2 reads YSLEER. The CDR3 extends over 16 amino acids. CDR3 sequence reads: CASSQVISGGTDTQYF. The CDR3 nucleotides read TGCGCCAGCAGCCAAGTTATTAGCGGGGGCACAGATACGCAGTATTTT.

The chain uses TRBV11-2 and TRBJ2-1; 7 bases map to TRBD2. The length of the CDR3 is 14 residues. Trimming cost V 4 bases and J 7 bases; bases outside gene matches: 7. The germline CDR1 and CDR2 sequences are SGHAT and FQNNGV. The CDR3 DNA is TGTGCCAGCAGCTCTGGGACTAAGGCGAATGAGCAGTTCTTC. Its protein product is CASSSGTKANEQFF.

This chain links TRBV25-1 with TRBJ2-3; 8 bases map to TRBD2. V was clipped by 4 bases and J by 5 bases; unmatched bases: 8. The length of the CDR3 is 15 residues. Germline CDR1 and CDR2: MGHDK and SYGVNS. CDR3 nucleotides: TGTGCCAGCAGTGGACCGGGAGGGCCAGGAGATACGCAGTATTTT. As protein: CASSGPGGPGDTQYF.

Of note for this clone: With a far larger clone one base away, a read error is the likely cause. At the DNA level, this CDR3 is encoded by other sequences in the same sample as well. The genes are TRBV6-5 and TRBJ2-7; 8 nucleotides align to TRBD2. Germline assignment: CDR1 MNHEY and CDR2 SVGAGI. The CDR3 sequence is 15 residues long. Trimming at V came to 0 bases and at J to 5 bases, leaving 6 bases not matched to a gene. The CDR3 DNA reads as TGTGCCAGCAGTTACTCTGCGGGAGGCTCGGACGAGCAGTACTTC. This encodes CASSYSAGGSDEQYF.

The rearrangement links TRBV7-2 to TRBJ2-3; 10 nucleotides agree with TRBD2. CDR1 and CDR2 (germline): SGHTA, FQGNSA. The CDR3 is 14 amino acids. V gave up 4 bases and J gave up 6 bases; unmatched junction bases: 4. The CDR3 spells CASSWSGRGDTQYF. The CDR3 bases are TGTGCCAGCAGCTGGAGCGGGAGGGGGGATACGCAGTATTTT.

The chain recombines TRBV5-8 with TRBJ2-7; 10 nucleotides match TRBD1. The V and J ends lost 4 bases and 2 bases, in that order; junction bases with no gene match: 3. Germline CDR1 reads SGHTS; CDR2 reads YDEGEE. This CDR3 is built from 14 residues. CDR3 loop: CASSADRGAYEQYF. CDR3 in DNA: TGTGCCAGCAGCGCGGACAGGGGGGCCTACGAGCAGTACTTC.

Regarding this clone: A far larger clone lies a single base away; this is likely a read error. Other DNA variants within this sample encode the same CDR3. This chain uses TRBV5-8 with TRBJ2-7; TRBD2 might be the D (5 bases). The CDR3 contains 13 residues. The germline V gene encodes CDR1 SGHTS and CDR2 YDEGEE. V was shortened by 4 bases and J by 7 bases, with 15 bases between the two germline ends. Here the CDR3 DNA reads TGTGCCAGCAGCCCGACCCGTTGGACTGAGCAGTACTTC. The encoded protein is CASSPTRWTEQYF.

Written as DNA, the CDR3 is TGCGCCAGCAGGCGCAGCCGGGACAGCTCTAACTATGGCTACACCTTC. It is translated as CASRRSRDSSNYGYTF. The V gene is TRBV5-1, the J gene TRBJ1-2; 7 nucleotides line up with TRBD1. The V and J ends lost 5 bases and 0 bases, in that order; junction bases with no gene match: 10. CDR1 and CDR2 (germline): SGHRS, YFSETQ. CDR3 length: 16 residues.

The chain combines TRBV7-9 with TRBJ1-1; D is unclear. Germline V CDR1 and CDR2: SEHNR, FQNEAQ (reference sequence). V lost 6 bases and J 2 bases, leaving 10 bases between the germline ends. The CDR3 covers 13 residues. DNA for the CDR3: TGTGCCAGCAGTTCCGGACCTAACACTGAAGCTTTCTTT. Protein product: CASSSGPNTEAFF.

In nucleotides, the CDR3 is TGTGCCAGCAGTCCCTGGGGTGGGAGGGCCTACAATGAGCAGTTCTTC. As protein: CASSPWGGRAYNEQFF. The rearrangement uses TRBV27 and TRBJ2-1, with 7 positions matching TRBD2. CDR1 is MNHEY and CDR2 is SMNVEV in the germline V gene (reference sequence). With 5 bases clipped from V and 2 bases from J, the junction kept 9 bases outside the gene matches. The CDR3 runs to 16 residues.

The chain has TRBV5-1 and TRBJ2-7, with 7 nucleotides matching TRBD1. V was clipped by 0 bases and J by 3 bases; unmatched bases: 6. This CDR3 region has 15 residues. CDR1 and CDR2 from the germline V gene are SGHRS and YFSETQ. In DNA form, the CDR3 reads TGCGCCAGCAGCTTGGGTGCAGGGGGTATCTACGAGCAGTACTTC. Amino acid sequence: CASSLGAGGIYEQYF.

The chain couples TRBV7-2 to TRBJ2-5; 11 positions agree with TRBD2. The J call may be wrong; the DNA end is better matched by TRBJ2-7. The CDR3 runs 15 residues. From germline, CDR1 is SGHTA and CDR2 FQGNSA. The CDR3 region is CASSVLAGAAYEQYF. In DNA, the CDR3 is TGTGCCAGCAGCGTACTAGCGGGGGCCGCCTACGAGCAGTACTTC.

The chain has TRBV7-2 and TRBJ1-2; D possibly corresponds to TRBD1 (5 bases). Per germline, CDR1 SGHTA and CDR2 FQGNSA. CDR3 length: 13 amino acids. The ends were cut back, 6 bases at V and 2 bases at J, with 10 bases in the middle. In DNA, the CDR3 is TGTGCCAGCAGACATTCAGGGAACTATGGCTACACCTTC. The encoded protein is CASRHSGNYGYTF.

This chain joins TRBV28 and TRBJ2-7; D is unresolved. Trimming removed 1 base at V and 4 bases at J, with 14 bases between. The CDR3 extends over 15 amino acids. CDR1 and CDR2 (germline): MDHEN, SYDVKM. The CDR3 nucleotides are TGTGCCAGCAGTTTATTACCGGGCGGAGCATACGAGCAGTACTTC. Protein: CASSLLPGGAYEQYF.

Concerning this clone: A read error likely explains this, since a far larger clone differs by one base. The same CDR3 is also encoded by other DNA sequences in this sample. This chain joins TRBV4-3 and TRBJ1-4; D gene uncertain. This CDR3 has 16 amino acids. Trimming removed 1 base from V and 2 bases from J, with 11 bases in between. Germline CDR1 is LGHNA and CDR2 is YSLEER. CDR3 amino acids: CASSQGRVVTNEKLFF. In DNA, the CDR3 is TGCGCCAGCAGCCAAGGCCGGGTCGTCACTAATGAAAAACTGTTTTTT.

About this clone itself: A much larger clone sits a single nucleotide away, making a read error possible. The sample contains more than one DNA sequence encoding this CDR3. CDR3 in DNA: TGTGCCAGCAGTCGGGACAGGGGCTACGAGCAGTACTTC. It yields the protein CASSRDRGYEQYF. This chain joins TRBV27 and TRBJ2-7; 10 nucleotides match TRBD1. This CDR3 has 13 residues. V shed 5 bases and J 3 bases; nucleotides not matched to a gene: 1. The V gene's germline CDR1 is MNHEY and CDR2 SMNVEV (reference sequence).

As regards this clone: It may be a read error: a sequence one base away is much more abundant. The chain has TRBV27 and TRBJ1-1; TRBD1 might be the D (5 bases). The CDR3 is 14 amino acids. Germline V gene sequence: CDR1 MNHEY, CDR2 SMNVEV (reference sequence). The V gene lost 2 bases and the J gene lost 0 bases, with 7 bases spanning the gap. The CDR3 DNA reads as TGTGCCAGCAGTTTAAACAGGCTGAACACTGAAGCTTTCTTT. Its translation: CASSLNRLNTEAFF.

DNA for the CDR3: TGCAGCGTTCACGGACAGGCCTACGAGCAGTACTTC. This codes for CSVHGQAYEQYF. This chain connects TRBV29-1 to TRBJ2-7; 7 bases agree with TRBD1. The CDR3 covers 12 residues. V gave up 5 bases and J gave up 2 bases; unmatched junction bases: 3. Germline CDR1 and CDR2: SQVTM and ANQGSEA.

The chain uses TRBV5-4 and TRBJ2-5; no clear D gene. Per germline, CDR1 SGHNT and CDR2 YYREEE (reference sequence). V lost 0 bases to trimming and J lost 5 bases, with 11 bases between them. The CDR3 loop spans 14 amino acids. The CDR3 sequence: CASSLDLGRETQYF. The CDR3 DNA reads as TGTGCCAGCAGCTTGGATCTGGGTCGGGAGACCCAGTACTTC. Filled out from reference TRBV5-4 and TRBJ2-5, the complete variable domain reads ETGVTQSPTHLIKTRGQQVTLRCSSQSGHNTVSWYQQALGQGPQFIFQYYREEENGRGNFPPRFSGLQFPNYSSELNVNALELDDSALYLCASSLDLGRETQYFGPGTRLLVL.

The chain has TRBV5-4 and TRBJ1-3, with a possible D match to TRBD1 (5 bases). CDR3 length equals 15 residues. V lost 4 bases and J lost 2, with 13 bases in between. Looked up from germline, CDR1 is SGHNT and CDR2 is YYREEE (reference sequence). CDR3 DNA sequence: TGTGCCAGCAGCCCGGGACCCCACGCTGGAAACACCATATATTTT. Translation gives CASSPGPHAGNTIYF. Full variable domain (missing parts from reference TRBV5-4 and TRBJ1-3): ETGVTQSPTHLIKTRGQQVTLRCSSQSGHNTVSWYQQALGQGPQFIFQYYREEENGRGNFPPRFSGLQFPNYSSELNVNALELDDSALYLCASSPGPHAGNTIYFGEGSWLTVV.

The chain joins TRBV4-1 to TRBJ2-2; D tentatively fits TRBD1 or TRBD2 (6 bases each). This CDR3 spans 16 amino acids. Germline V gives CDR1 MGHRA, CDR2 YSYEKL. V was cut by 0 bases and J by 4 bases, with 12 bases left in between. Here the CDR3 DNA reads TGCGCCAGCAGCCAAGATGGAGGGGGGCTCACCGGGGAGCTGTTTTTT. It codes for CASSQDGGGLTGELFF.